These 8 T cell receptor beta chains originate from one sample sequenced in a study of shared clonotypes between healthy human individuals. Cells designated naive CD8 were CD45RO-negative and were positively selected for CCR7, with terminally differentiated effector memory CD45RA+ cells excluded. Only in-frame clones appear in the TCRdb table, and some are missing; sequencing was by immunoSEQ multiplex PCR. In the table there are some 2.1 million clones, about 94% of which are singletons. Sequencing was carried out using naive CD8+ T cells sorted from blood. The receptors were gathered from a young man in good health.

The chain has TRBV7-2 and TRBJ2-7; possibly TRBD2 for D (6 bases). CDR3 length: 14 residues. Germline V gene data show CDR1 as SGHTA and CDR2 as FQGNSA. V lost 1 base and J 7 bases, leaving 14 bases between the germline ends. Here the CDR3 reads CASSLVGTFGEQYF. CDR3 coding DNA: TGTGCCAGCAGCTTAGTAGGGACTTTCGGTGAGCAGTACTTC. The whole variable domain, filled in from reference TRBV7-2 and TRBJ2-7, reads GAGVSQSPSNKVTEKGKDVELRCDPISGHTALYWYRQSLGQGLEFLIYFQGNSAPDKSGLPSDRFSAERTGGSVSTLTIQRTQQEDSAVYLCASSLVGTFGEQYFGPGTRLTVT.

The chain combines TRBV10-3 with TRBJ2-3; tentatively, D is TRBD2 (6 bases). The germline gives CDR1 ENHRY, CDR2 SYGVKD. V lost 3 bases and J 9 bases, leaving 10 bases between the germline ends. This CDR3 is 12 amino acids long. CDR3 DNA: TGTGCCATCAGTGAAGACGCGGGAACGCAGTATTTT. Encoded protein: CAISEDAGTQYF.

DNA of the CDR3: TGTGCCAGCAGCCCCGGGACTCAGTGGGCTTTCTTT. This gives the protein CASSPGTQWAFF. The chain recombines TRBV7-8 with TRBJ1-1; D might be TRBD1 (5 bases). The CDR3 runs 12 residues. From germline, CDR1 is SGHVS and CDR2 FQNEAQ. The ends were cut back, 5 bases at V and 11 bases at J, with 15 bases in the middle.

The CDR3 DNA is TGTGCCAGCAGCGCCGGGACAGCGACTAACTATGGCTACACCTTC. It specifies CASSAGTATNYGYTF. The chain links TRBV7-8 to TRBJ1-2, with TRBD1 matching over 7 bases. This CDR3 region has 15 residues. The trim removed 5 bases at V and 0 bases at J, leaving 6 bases unmatched. Germline-derived CDR1 and CDR2 are SGHVS and FQNEAQ.

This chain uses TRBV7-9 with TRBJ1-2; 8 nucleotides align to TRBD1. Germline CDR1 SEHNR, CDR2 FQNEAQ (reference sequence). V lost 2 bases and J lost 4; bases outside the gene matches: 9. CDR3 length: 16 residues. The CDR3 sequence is CASSLSTGGKLYGYTF. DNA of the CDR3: TGTGCCAGCAGCTTATCAACAGGGGGGAAGCTCTATGGCTACACCTTC.

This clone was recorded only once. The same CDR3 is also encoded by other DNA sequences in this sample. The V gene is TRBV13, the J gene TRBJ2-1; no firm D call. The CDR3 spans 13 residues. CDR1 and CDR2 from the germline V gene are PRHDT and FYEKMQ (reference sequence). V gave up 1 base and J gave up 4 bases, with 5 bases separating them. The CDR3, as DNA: TGTGCCAGCAGCTTAGCTGGGTACAATGAGCAGTTCTTC. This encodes CASSLAGYNEQFF.

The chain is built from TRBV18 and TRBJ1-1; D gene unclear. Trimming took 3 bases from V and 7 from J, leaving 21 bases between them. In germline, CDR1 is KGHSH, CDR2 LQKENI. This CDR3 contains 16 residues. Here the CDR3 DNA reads TGTGCCAGCTCACCGCTTCAAAGGGATTCACCTCTTGAAGCTTTCTTT. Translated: CASSPLQRDSPLEAFF.

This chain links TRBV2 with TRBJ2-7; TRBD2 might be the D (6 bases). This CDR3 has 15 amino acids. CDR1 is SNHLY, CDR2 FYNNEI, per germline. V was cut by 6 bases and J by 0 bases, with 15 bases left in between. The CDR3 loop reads CASRDIAESSYEQYF. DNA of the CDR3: TGTGCCAGCAGGGATATAGCGGAGAGCTCCTACGAGCAGTACTTC.